The 31 T cell receptor beta chains below come from one sample, sequenced in a study of blood T cell repertoires in COVID-19. Clones were sequenced by immunoSEQ multiplex PCR, and TCRdb holds only the in-frame ones, with some missing. The data show under 200,000 clones, approximately 81% seen once. Sequencing was carried out using peripheral blood. The receptors derive from a man aged 18 to 35 with active or convalescent COVID-19.

This sequence joins TRBV6-6 and TRBJ2-7, with a possible D match to TRBD1 (5 bases). Germline V gives CDR1 MNHNY, CDR2 SVGAGI (reference sequence). The ends were cut back, 5 bases at V and 5 bases at J, with 19 bases in the middle. This CDR3 is built from 15 residues. CDR3 protein: CASSRQGDPTNEQYF. In DNA form, the CDR3 reads TGTGCCAGCAGTCGTCAGGGCGATCCGACCAACGAGCAGTACTTC.

This sequence joins TRBV7-3 and TRBJ2-1, with TRBD2 matching 14 bases. The CDR3 loop spans 16 amino acids. The V gene's germline CDR1 is SGHTA and CDR2 FQGTGA. J gave up 7 bases and V 6 bases, and 8 bases lay outside the gene matches. CDR3 nucleotides: TGTGCCAGCAGTTTAGCCGGGACTAGCGGGAGAAATGAGCAGTTCTTC. This codes for CASSLAGTSGRNEQFF.

The chain carries TRBV10-1 and TRBJ2-3; D possibly corresponds to TRBD2 (7 bases). Germline V gene sequence: CDR1 WNHNN, CDR2 SYGVQD (reference sequence). The CDR3 has 15 amino acids. V lost 4 bases and J lost 2, with 13 bases in between. CDR3 coding DNA: TGCGCCAGCAGTGGCTTCGGGGGGCCCACAGATACGCAGTATTTT. It specifies CASSGFGGPTDTQYF.

The rearrangement links TRBV5-1 to TRBJ2-6; 12 nucleotides align to TRBD1. From germline, CDR1 is SGHRS and CDR2 YFSETQ. Trimming at V came to 2 bases and at J to 3 bases, leaving 3 bases not matched to a gene. The CDR3 extends over 17 amino acids. The CDR3 spells CASSFRDRGHGANVLTF. As DNA, the CDR3 is TGCGCCAGCAGCTTTCGGGACAGGGGGCATGGGGCCAACGTCCTGACTTTC. The entire variable domain, with the rest obtained from reference TRBV5-1 and TRBJ2-6, is as follows: KAGVTQTPRYLIKTRGQQVTLSCSPISGHRSVSWYQQTPGQGLQFLFEYFSETQRNKGNFPGRFSGRQFSNSRSEMNVSTLELGDSALYLCASSFRDRGHGANVLTFGAGSRLTVL.

The chain has TRBV27 and TRBJ2-1; 7 nucleotides align to TRBD2. CDR1 and CDR2 from the germline V gene are MNHEY and SMNVEV (reference sequence). This CDR3 contains 15 residues. V shed 7 bases and J 3 bases; nucleotides not matched to a gene: 9. CDR3 region: CASKILASGYNEQFF. Written as DNA, the CDR3 is TGTGCCAGCAAGATTTTGGCTAGCGGCTACAATGAGCAGTTCTTC.

The chain has TRBV21-1 and TRBJ1-4; TRBD1, the table's D call, was not compared with the DNA. TRBV21-1 is tagged as a pseudogene. CDR3 size: 16 residues. The CDR3 reads CASSKGRGQVGEKLFF. Written as DNA, the CDR3 is TGTGCCAGCAGCAAAGGGAGGGGACAGGTCGGCGAAAAACTGTTTTTT.

The chain has TRBV9 and TRBJ2-2; 8 bases line up with TRBD1. Germline trimming cut 4 bases from V and 4 bases from J; bases unmatched to any gene: 9. Germline-derived CDR1 and CDR2 are SGDLS and YYNGEE. The CDR3 sequence is 16 residues long. Here the CDR3 reads CASSPRQGLGTGELFF. In nucleotides, the CDR3 is TGTGCCAGCAGCCCGCGACAGGGGCTCGGCACCGGGGAGCTGTTTTTT.

This clone showed up just a few times. The CDR3 reads CSASPRGRVETQYF. In DNA form, the CDR3 reads TGCAGTGCTAGTCCCAGGGGGCGCGTGGAGACCCAGTACTTC. This chain joins TRBV20-1 and TRBJ2-5, with 8 bases matching TRBD1. Germline assignment: CDR1 DFQATT and CDR2 SNEGSKA (reference sequence). The J segment lost 5 bases and the V segment lost 3 bases, leaving 8 bases of the junction unmatched. The CDR3 spans 14 residues.

The chain recombines TRBV19 with TRBJ1-2; TRBD1 might be the D (5 bases). Germline CDR1 reads LNHDA; CDR2 reads SQIVND (reference sequence). This CDR3 comprises 13 residues. Trimming pared 4 bases from V and 4 bases from J, leaving 10 bases between. The CDR3, as DNA: TGTGCCAGTAGTACGGCGGGACGCTATGGCTACACCTTC. This sequence encodes CASSTAGRYGYTF.

V usage is TRBV19 and J usage is TRBJ1-1; possible D gene TRBD1, 5 bases. This CDR3 is 14 amino acids long. Trimming stripped 8 bases from V and 2 bases from J, with 15 bases between. CDR1 and CDR2 from the germline V gene are LNHDA and SQIVND (reference sequence). CDR3 in DNA: TGTGCCAGTGGTCCGAGGACACTCAACACTGAAGCTTTCTTT. Amino acids: CASGPRTLNTEAFF. The variable domain in full, completed from reference TRBV19 and TRBJ1-1, reads DGGITQSPKYLFRKEGQNVTLSCEQNLNHDAMYWYRQDPGQGLRLIYYSQIVNDFQKGDIAEGYSVSREKKESFPLTVTSAQKNPTAFYLCASGPRTLNTEAFFGQGTRLTVV.

This chain uses TRBV9 with TRBJ1-1; 7 nucleotides align to TRBD1. CDR1 SGDLS and CDR2 YYNGEE come from the germline V gene. Germline trimming cut 3 bases from V and 3 bases from J; bases unmatched to any gene: 2. This CDR3 region has 13 residues. CDR3 in amino acids: CASSEDRYTEAFF. CDR3 bases: TGTGCCAGCAGCGAGGACAGGTACACTGAAGCTTTCTTT.

The genes are TRBV5-1 and TRBJ2-3; 11 nucleotides agree with TRBD2. Trimming at V came to 4 bases and at J to 3 bases, leaving 7 bases not matched to a gene. The CDR3 covers 16 residues. Per germline, CDR1 SGHRS and CDR2 YFSETQ. CDR3 region: CASSEGLAAGTDTQYF. The CDR3 coding sequence is TGCGCCAGCAGCGAGGGACTAGCGGCAGGAACAGATACGCAGTATTTT.

V is TRBV27 and J is TRBJ2-1, with 9 bases matching TRBD1. CDR1 is MNHEY and CDR2 is SMNVEV in the germline V gene (reference sequence). The CDR3 contains 12 residues. The J segment lost 16 bases and the V segment lost 4 bases, leaving 8 bases of the junction unmatched. For the CDR3, the DNA is TGTGCCAGCAGTTCCCGGACAGGGGTATCTTTCTTC. This sequence encodes CASSSRTGVSFF.

The chain recombines TRBV27 with TRBJ1-4; tentatively, D is TRBD1 (6 bases). Trimming cost V 5 bases and J 4 bases, with 20 bases left between them. CDR1 and CDR2 from the germline V gene are MNHEY and SMNVEV (reference sequence). The CDR3 consists of 17 residues. CDR3 coding DNA: TGTGCCAGCAGTGCGCCGAGTGGGGGCGGCCATAATGAAAAACTGTTTTTT. Translated, it gives CASSAPSGGGHNEKLFF.

The genes are TRBV5-4 and TRBJ2-5, with 9 bases identical to TRBD2. This CDR3 contains 16 residues. The J segment lost 0 bases and the V segment lost 0 bases, leaving 3 bases of the junction unmatched. Germline-derived CDR1 and CDR2 are SGHNT and YYREEE (reference sequence). The CDR3 bases are TGTGCCAGCAGCTTGGGAGCGGGGGGCTACCAAGAGACCCAGTACTTC. Translation gives CASSLGAGGYQETQYF.

The chain couples TRBV7-2 to TRBJ2-7, with 9 bases that match TRBD1. CDR1 and CDR2 (germline): SGHTA, FQGNSA. The length of the CDR3 is 16 residues. V trimming: 0 bases; J trimming: 3 bases; junction bases outside the gene matches: 6. The DNA for the CDR3 is TGTGCCAGCAGCTTAGCCCACCCGGGACAGGGCTACGAGCAGTACTTC. Translated, it gives CASSLAHPGQGYEQYF.

The rearrangement joins TRBV11-2 to TRBJ1-6, with 9 bases that match TRBD1. Losses at the gene ends were 5 bases for V and 13 bases for J; bases not matched to a gene: 15. The CDR3 is 16 residues long. Germline values: CDR1 SGHAT, CDR2 FQNNGV. DNA for the CDR3: TGTGCCAGCAGCAACCAAGGACAGGGGAGGGCAGCGCCCCTCCACTTT. It codes for CASSNQGQGRAAPLHF.

The rearrangement links TRBV29-1 to TRBJ2-7, with TRBD2 matching over 9 bases. Per the germline V gene, CDR1 is SQVTM and CDR2 is ANQGSEA. The CDR3 length is 15 residues. V trimming: 5 bases; J trimming: 3 bases; junction bases outside the gene matches: 11. The CDR3: CSVLSSGTKSYEQYF. CDR3 bases: TGCAGCGTTCTGTCTAGCGGGACAAAAAGCTACGAGCAGTACTTC.

In its sample, this clone was seen a few times. V gene TRBV27 combines with J gene TRBJ1-2; no clear D. Trimming took off 5 bases at V and 0 bases at J, with 7 bases between the two ends. Germline V gene lookup returns CDR1 MNHEY and CDR2 SMNVEV (reference sequence). The CDR3 extends over 13 amino acids. CDR3 amino acids: CASSRDANYGYTF. DNA for the CDR3: TGTGCCAGCAGTCGGGATGCTAACTATGGCTACACCTTC.

The chain uses TRBV7-5 and TRBJ2-5; TRBD1, the table's D call, lacks a check against the DNA. TRBV7-5 corresponds to a pseudogene. The CDR3 extends over 15 amino acids. The CDR3: CARSLPGQGLETQYF. The DNA of the CDR3 is TGTGCCAGAAGCTTACCGGGACAGGGTTTAGAGACCCAGTACTTC.

The CDR3 DNA is TGTGCCAGCAGTGAGCGGGGGTCGGAGGCTGCAGAAGCTTTCTTT. Its protein product is CASSERGSEAAEAFF. This chain joins TRBV6-4 and TRBJ1-1, with D maybe TRBD1 (5 bases). This CDR3 has 15 residues. The germline V and J ends were trimmed by 3 bases and 8 bases, with 19 bases remaining between them. Germline lookup yields CDR1 MRHNA and CDR2 SNTAGT.

This chain uses TRBV10-1 with TRBJ2-1; 10 nucleotides line up with TRBD1. Germline lookup yields CDR1 WNHNN and CDR2 SYGVQD (reference sequence). This CDR3 has 17 residues. Trimming at V came to 0 bases and at J to 4 bases, leaving 6 bases not matched to a gene. CDR3 in DNA: TGCGCCAGCAGTGAGTCGCGGGACAGGGGTCGGTACAATGAGCAGTTCTTC. This sequence encodes CASSESRDRGRYNEQFF.

This clone was recorded once. The rearrangement links TRBV5-6 to TRBJ2-1; TRBD2 agrees at 7 bases. CDR3 length: 17 amino acids. V was clipped by 5 bases and J by 2 bases; unmatched bases: 13. CDR1 is SGHDT and CDR2 is YYEEEE in the germline V gene. CDR3 nucleotides: TGTGCCAGCAGAACCCAAGGGCAGGGAGGGACCTACAATGAGCAGTTCTTC. It is translated as CASRTQGQGGTYNEQFF.

This chain joins TRBV5-1 and TRBJ1-1, with 7 bases that match TRBD1. This CDR3 region has 13 residues. From germline, CDR1 is SGHRS and CDR2 YFSETQ. V trimming: 7 bases; J trimming: 9 bases; junction bases outside the gene matches: 12. The CDR3 spells CASAASGTEKAFF. DNA of the CDR3: TGCGCCAGCGCCGCATCCGGGACAGAAAAAGCTTTCTTT.

The chain is built from TRBV3-1 (or the pseudogene TRBV3-2) and TRBJ2-2; D might be TRBD2 (5 bases). The germline V gene has CDR1 LGHDT and CDR2 YNNKEL (reference sequence). The CDR3 contains 14 residues. With 1 base removed from V and 6 bases from J, the gap between germline ends came to 9 bases. CDR3 sequence reads: CASSQVGGAGELFF. The CDR3 DNA is TGTGCCAGCAGCCAAGTCGGAGGCGCCGGGGAGCTGTTTTTT.

The chain employs TRBV2 and TRBJ1-2, with TRBD1 as a possible D gene (6 bases). The germline gives CDR1 SNHLY, CDR2 FYNNEI. The length of the CDR3 is 13 residues. V was cut by 6 bases and J by 1 base, with 9 bases left in between. As DNA, the CDR3 is TGTGCCAGCAGGGAGGACAGTAACTATGGCTACACCTTC. Amino acid sequence: CASREDSNYGYTF.

The CDR3 DNA follows: TGTGCCAGCAGTTTTATTGGGAGGGGGCAAGAGACCCAGTACTTC. Its protein is CASSFIGRGQETQYF. The V call is TRBV28, the J call TRBJ2-5, with D possibly being TRBD2 (7 bases). V shed 3 bases and J shed 2 bases, with 13 bases lying between them. CDR1 and CDR2 from the germline V gene are MDHEN and SYDVKM. The CDR3 has 15 residues. The full variable domain, completed using reference TRBV28 and TRBJ2-5, is DVKVTQSSRYLVKRTGEKVFLECVQDMDHENMFWYRQDPGLGLRLIYFSYDVKMKEKGDIPEGYSVSREKKERFSLILESASTNQTSMYLCASSFIGRGQETQYFGPGTRLLVL.

The table lists this clone with a count of one. The chain joins TRBV11-2 to TRBJ1-2, with 7 bases identical to TRBD1. The germline CDR1 and CDR2 sequences are SGHAT and FQNNGV. CDR3 length: 13 amino acids. The V and J ends lost 5 bases and 4 bases, in that order; junction bases with no gene match: 4. CDR3 DNA: TGTGCCAGCAGCCAAGGGACAGCCTATGGCTACACCTTC. Its protein is CASSQGTAYGYTF.

The V gene is TRBV12-3 or TRBV12-4, the J gene TRBJ1-2; D uncertain. This CDR3 region has 12 residues. Trimming stripped 5 bases from V and 4 bases from J, with 8 bases between. The chain's CDR3 is CASSVELYGYTF. CDR3 DNA: TGTGCCAGCAGTGTTGAGCTCTATGGCTACACCTTC.

The genes are TRBV29-1 and TRBJ2-7; 7 bases fit TRBD2. Germline V gene lookup returns CDR1 SQVTM and CDR2 ANQGSEA. J gave up 7 bases and V 2 bases, and 8 bases lay outside the gene matches. This CDR3 spans 13 amino acids. CDR3 amino acids: CSVEFRGSGEQYF. The CDR3 DNA follows: TGCAGCGTTGAATTCCGCGGGAGTGGAGAGCAGTACTTC.

The CDR3 spells CSVDAFLADTQYF. CDR3 in DNA: TGCAGCGTTGATGCCTTTTTGGCCGATACGCAGTATTTT. The chain combines TRBV29-1 with TRBJ2-3; D remains unclear. The germline V and J ends were trimmed by 3 bases and 6 bases, with 13 bases remaining between them. Germline V gene sequence: CDR1 SQVTM, CDR2 ANQGSEA. The CDR3 contains 13 residues.